Sequencing of this T cell receptor (beta chain) was carried out in a study of technical replicates of blood from a few donors. This table comes from immunoSEQ multiplex PCR, and its TCRdb copy is limited to in-frame clones, with some not included. The table lists 60,000 to 95,000 clones, roughly nine tenths of them singletons, with 0.3% to 0.4% in the top ten. This receptor was obtained from a human donor in good health. Some clones in this sample may be carry-over from other donors' samples. Sequenced: T cells isolated from PBMCs.

CDR3 region: CASSPNYPRGAHFGNEQFF. CDR3 sequence (DNA): TGTGCCAGCAGCCCGAATTACCCGCGGGGGGCCCATTTTGGCAATGAGCAGTTCTTC. The chain links TRBV14 to TRBJ2-1; 8 positions match TRBD2. The CDR3 sequence is 19 residues long. The V and J ends lost 4 bases and 6 bases, in that order; junction bases with no gene match: 20. In germline, CDR1 is SGHDN, CDR2 FVKESK.